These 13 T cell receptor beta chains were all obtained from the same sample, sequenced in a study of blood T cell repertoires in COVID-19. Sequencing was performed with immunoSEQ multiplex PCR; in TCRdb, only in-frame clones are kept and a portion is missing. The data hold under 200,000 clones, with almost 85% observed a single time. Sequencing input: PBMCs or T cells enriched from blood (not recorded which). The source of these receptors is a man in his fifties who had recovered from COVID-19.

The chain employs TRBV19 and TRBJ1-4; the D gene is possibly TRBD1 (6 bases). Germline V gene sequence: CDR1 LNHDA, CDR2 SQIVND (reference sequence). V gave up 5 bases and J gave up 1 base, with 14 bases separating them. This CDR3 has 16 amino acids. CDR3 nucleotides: TGTGCCAGTAGTGAGAGCCCGACAGGAACTAATGAAAAACTGTTTTTT. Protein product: CASSESPTGTNEKLFF.

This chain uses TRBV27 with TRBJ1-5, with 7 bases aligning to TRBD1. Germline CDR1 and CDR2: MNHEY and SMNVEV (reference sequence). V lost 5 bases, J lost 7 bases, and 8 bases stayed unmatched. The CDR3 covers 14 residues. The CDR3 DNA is TGTGCCAGCAGTCCCAGGGGGTTTGAACAGCCCCAGCATTTT. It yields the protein CASSPRGFEQPQHF.

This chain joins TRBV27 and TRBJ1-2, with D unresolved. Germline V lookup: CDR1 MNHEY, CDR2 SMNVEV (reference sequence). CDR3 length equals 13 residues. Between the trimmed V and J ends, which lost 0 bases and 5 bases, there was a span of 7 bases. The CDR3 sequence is CASSLSGSYGYTF. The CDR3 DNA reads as TGTGCCAGCAGTTTATCCGGGTCTTATGGCTACACCTTC.

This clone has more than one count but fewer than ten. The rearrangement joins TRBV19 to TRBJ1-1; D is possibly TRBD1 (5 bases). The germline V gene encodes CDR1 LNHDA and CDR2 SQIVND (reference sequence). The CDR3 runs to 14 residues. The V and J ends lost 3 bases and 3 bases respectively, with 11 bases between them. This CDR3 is CASSIQGDYTEAFF. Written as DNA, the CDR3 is TGTGCCAGTAGTATCCAAGGGGATTACACTGAAGCTTTCTTT. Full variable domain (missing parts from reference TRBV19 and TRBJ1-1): DGGITQSPKYLFRKEGQNVTLSCEQNLNHDAMYWYRQDPGQGLRLIYYSQIVNDFQKGDIAEGYSVSREKKESFPLTVTSAQKNPTAFYLCASSIQGDYTEAFFGQGTRLTVV.

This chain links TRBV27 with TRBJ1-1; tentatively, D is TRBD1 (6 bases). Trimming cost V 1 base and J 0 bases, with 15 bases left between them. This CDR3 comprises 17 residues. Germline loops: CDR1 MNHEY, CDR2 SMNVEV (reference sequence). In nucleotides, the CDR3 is TGTGCCAGCAGTTTATTAAGCTTGGACAGAGTGAACACTGAAGCTTTCTTT. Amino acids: CASSLLSLDRVNTEAFF.

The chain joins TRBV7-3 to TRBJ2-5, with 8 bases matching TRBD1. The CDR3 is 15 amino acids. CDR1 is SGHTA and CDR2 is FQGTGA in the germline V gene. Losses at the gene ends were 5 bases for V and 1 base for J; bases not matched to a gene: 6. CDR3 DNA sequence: TGTGCCAGCAGCCCTCGGACAGGGCCCCAAGAGACCCAGTACTTC. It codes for CASSPRTGPQETQYF.

For the CDR3, the DNA is TGCAGTGCTAGTACCGGTGGGGCGGAAAAACTGTTTTTT. Protein product: CSASTGGAEKLFF. The J gene is TRBJ1-4, the V gene TRBV20-1; TRBD1 is a possible D gene (5 bases). CDR3 length: 13 amino acids. Germline lookup yields CDR1 DFQATT and CDR2 SNEGSKA (reference sequence). The V end lost 3 bases, the J end lost 8 bases, and 13 bases lay between the germline ends.

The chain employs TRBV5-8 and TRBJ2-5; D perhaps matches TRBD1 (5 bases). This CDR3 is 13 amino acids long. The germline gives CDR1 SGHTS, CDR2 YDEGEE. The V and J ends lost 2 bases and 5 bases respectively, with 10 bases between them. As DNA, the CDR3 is TGTGCCAGCAGCTTCAGGCAGGGCGAGACCCAGTACTTC. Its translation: CASSFRQGETQYF.

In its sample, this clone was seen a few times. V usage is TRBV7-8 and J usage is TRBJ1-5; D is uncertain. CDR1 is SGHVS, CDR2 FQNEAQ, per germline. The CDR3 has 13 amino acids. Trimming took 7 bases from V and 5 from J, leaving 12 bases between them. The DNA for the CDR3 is TGTGCCAGCACGGAGGGTATGCATCAGCCCCAGCATTTT. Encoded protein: CASTEGMHQPQHF.

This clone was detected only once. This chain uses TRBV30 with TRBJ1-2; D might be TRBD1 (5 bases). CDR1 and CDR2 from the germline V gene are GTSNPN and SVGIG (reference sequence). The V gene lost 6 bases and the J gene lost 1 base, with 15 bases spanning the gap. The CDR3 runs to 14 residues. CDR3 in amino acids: CACFDFGGNYGYTF. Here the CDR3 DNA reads TGTGCCTGCTTTGACTTCGGGGGTAACTATGGCTACACCTTC. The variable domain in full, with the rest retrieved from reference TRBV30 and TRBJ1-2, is SQTIHQWPATLVQPVGSPLSLECTVEGTSNPNLYWYRQAAGRGLQLLFYSVGIGQISSEVPQNLSASRPQDRQFILSSKKLLLSDSGFYLCACFDFGGNYGYTFGSGTRLTVV.

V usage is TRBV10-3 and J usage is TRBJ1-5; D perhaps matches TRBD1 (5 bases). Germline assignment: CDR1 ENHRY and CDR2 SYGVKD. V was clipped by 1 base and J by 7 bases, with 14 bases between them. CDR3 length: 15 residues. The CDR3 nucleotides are TGTGCCATCAGTGAGTTGGGGGGGGGAGCGCAGCCCCAGCATTTT. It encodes CAISELGGGAQPQHF.

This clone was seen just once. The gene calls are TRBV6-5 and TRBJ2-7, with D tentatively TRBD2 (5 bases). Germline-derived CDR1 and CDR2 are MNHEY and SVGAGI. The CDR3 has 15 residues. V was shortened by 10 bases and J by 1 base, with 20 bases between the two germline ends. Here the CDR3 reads CATSPEGVSSYEQYF. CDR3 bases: TGTGCCACATCTCCCGAGGGAGTTAGTTCCTACGAGCAGTACTTC.

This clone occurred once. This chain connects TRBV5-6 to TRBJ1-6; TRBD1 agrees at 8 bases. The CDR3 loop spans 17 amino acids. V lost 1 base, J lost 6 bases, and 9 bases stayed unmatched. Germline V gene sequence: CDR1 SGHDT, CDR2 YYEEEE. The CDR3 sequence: CASSLTWTGTGNSPLHF. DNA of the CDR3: TGTGCCAGCAGCTTGACATGGACAGGGACGGGTAATTCACCCCTCCACTTT.